These T cell receptor beta chains were read from a single sample in a study of cytomegalovirus exposure and HLA in healthy donors. This table comes from immunoSEQ multiplex PCR, and its TCRdb copy is limited to in-frame clones, with some not included. The sample holds about 150,000 clones, about 72% seen once. The sample comprised PBMCs. The receptors were sampled from a male donor in good health and CMV-seronegative. The CDR3 runs from the conserved cysteine through the conserved F or W. D genes are given only for firm matches. A clone size is listed for some rows: how often the clone was seen (once, few, many), or a class if it is expanded.

abundance: once
v_gene: TRBV19
j_gene: TRBJ2-7
d_gene: .
CDR3aa: CASSTARGYEQYF
CDR3nt: TGTGCCAGTAGTACCGCGCGAGGCTACGAGCAGTACTTC

abundance: .
v_gene: TRBV6-5
j_gene: TRBJ2-3
d_gene: TRBD1
CDR3aa: CASRPPTGEDTQYF
CDR3nt: TGTGCCAGCAGACCCCCGACAGGGGAAGATACGCAGTATTTT

abundance: .
v_gene: TRBV2
j_gene: TRBJ1-1
d_gene: .
CDR3aa: CASRRWRGANTEAFF
CDR3nt: TGTGCCAGCAGGAGGTGGCGGGGAGCAAACACTGAAGCTTTCTTT

abundance: .
v_gene: TRBV6-5
j_gene: TRBJ2-7
d_gene: .
CDR3aa: CASFSRLFEQYF
CDR3nt: TGTGCCAGCTTCTCCAGGTTATTCGAGCAGTACTTC

abundance: once
v_gene: TRBV4-3
j_gene: TRBJ2-6
d_gene: .
CDR3aa: CASSQDEGAGANVLTF
CDR3nt: TGCGCCAGCAGCCAAGATGAGGGGGCTGGGGCCAACGTCCTGACTTTC

abundance: .
v_gene: TRBV12-5
j_gene: TRBJ1-3
d_gene: .
CDR3aa: CASKQLTSGNTIYF
CDR3nt: TGTGCTAGTAAACAGCTAACCTCTGGAAACACCATATATTTT

abundance: .
v_gene: TRBV5-1
j_gene: TRBJ1-6
d_gene: .
CDR3aa: CASSLADTDSPLHF
CDR3nt: TGCGCCAGCAGCTTGGCGGACACGGATTCACCCCTCCACTTT

abundance: .
v_gene: TRBV7-2
j_gene: TRBJ1-1
d_gene: .
CDR3aa: CASSPIPNTEAFF
CDR3nt: TGTGCCAGCAGCCCTATACCGAACACTGAAGCTTTCTTT

abundance: few
v_gene: TRBV2
j_gene: TRBJ2-7
d_gene: .
CDR3aa: CASSVNRAYEQYF
CDR3nt: TGTGCCAGCAGTGTAAACCGAGCCTACGAGCAGTACTTC

abundance: .
v_gene: TRBV9
j_gene: TRBJ1-6
d_gene: .
CDR3aa: CASSVEGLGSPLHF
CDR3nt: TGTGCCAGCAGCGTAGAGGGGCTTGGTTCACCCCTCCACTTT

abundance: few
v_gene: TRBV7-2
j_gene: TRBJ1-1
d_gene: .
CDR3aa: CASSLRWALNTEAFF
CDR3nt: TGTGCCAGCAGCTTAAGGTGGGCTTTGAACACTGAAGCTTTCTTT

abundance: .
v_gene: TRBV18
j_gene: TRBJ1-2
d_gene: TRBD1
CDR3aa: CASSQVSGQGAYGYTF
CDR3nt: TGTGCCAGCTCACAGGTTTCCGGACAGGGTGCCTATGGCTACACCTTC

abundance: .
v_gene: TRBV19
j_gene: TRBJ1-1
d_gene: .
CDR3aa: CASSIGGGSATEAFF
CDR3nt: TGTGCCAGTAGTATAGGAGGGGGAAGTGCGACTGAAGCTTTCTTT

abundance: .
v_gene: TRBV15
j_gene: TRBJ2-5
d_gene: .
CDR3aa: CATSREQGRRVETQYF
CDR3nt: TGTGCCACCAGCAGAGAACAGGGAAGAAGGGTCGAGACCCAGTACTTC

abundance: once
v_gene: TRBV6-5
j_gene: TRBJ2-1
d_gene: .
CDR3aa: CASSDDSYNEQFF
CDR3nt: TGTGCCAGCAGTGACGACAGCTACAATGAGCAGTTCTTC

abundance: .
v_gene: TRBV7-8
j_gene: TRBJ1-3
d_gene: .
CDR3aa: CASSLVGRRRAGNTIYF
CDR3nt: TGTGCCAGCAGCTTAGTAGGCAGGCGGAGGGCGGGAAACACCATATATTTT

abundance: .
v_gene: TRBV4-1
j_gene: TRBJ1-3
d_gene: .
CDR3aa: CASSHPGLISGNTIYF
CDR3nt: TGCGCCAGCAGCCATCCCGGACTTATCTCTGGAAACACCATATATTTT

abundance: .
v_gene: TRBV5-1
j_gene: TRBJ2-1
d_gene: TRBD2
CDR3aa: CASSLTSGLTNEQFF
CDR3nt: TGCGCCAGCAGCTTGACTAGCGGACTTACCAATGAGCAGTTCTTC

abundance: .
v_gene: TRBV18
j_gene: TRBJ1-2
d_gene: .
CDR3aa: CASSPRSGGSYGYTF
CDR3nt: TGTGCCAGCTCACCTCGATCTGGGGGCAGCTATGGCTACACCTTC

abundance: few
v_gene: TRBV28
j_gene: TRBJ1-1
d_gene: TRBD1
CDR3aa: CASRTGTEAFF
CDR3nt: TGTGCCAGCAGGACAGGGACTGAAGCTTTCTTT

abundance: .
v_gene: TRBV5-4
j_gene: TRBJ1-6
d_gene: .
CDR3aa: CASSLALGQNSPLHF
CDR3nt: TGTGCCAGCAGCTTGGCCCTGGGGCAGAATTCACCCCTCCACTTT

abundance: .
v_gene: TRBV23-1
j_gene: TRBJ2-7
d_gene: .
CDR3aa: CASSQDQGLMDEQYF
CDR3nt: TGCGCCAGCAGTCAAGACCAGGGGCTTATGGACGAGCAGTACTTC

abundance: .
v_gene: TRBV6-1
j_gene: TRBJ1-6
d_gene: TRBD1
CDR3aa: CASSPRGQGDSPLHF
CDR3nt: TGTGCCAGCAGTCCGAGGGGACAGGGGGATTCACCCCTCCACTTT

abundance: once
v_gene: TRBV7-2
j_gene: TRBJ2-7
d_gene: TRBD1
CDR3aa: CASSRTGYEQYF
CDR3nt: TGTGCCAGCAGCCGGACAGGCTACGAGCAGTACTTC

abundance: once
v_gene: TRBV7-2
j_gene: TRBJ2-7
d_gene: .
CDR3aa: CASTRSIADEQYF
CDR3nt: TGTGCCAGCACCCGGTCCATTGCCGACGAGCAGTACTTC

abundance: .
v_gene: TRBV30
j_gene: TRBJ1-2
d_gene: .
CDR3aa: CAWRRVPYYYGYTF
CDR3nt: TGTGCCTGGAGGAGAGTCCCATACTACTATGGCTACACCTTC

abundance: .
v_gene: TRBV4-1
j_gene: TRBJ2-2
d_gene: TRBD1
CDR3aa: CASSYGQGAGTGELFF
CDR3nt: TGCGCCAGCAGCTACGGACAGGGGGCGGGCACCGGGGAGCTGTTTTTT

abundance: .
v_gene: TRBV4-2
j_gene: TRBJ2-2
d_gene: TRBD2
CDR3aa: CASSQETSGGTGELFF
CDR3nt: TGTGCCAGCAGCCAAGAAACTAGCGGGGGGACCGGGGAGCTGTTTTTT

abundance: .
v_gene: TRBV27
j_gene: TRBJ2-5
d_gene: TRBD1
CDR3aa: CASSGQEPQETQYF
CDR3nt: TGTGCCAGCAGCGGACAGGAACCCCAAGAGACCCAGTACTTC

abundance: .
v_gene: TRBV13
j_gene: TRBJ1-1
d_gene: .
CDR3aa: CASSQTPNTEAFF
CDR3nt: TGTGCCAGCAGCCAGACACCGAACACTGAAGCTTTCTTT

abundance: .
v_gene: TRBV5-6
j_gene: TRBJ1-1
d_gene: TRBD1
CDR3aa: CASRTGEIEAFF
CDR3nt: TGTGCCAGCAGGACAGGGGAGATTGAAGCTTTCTTT

abundance: .
v_gene: TRBV7-9
j_gene: TRBJ2-7
d_gene: .
CDR3aa: CASSYGEFGEQYF
CDR3nt: TGTGCCAGCAGCTACGGAGAATTTGGCGAGCAGTACTTC

abundance: .
v_gene: TRBV6-1
j_gene: TRBJ2-5
d_gene: .
CDR3aa: CASSLLVSETQYF
CDR3nt: TGTGCCAGCAGTTTACTAGTATCGGAGACCCAGTACTTC

abundance: .
v_gene: TRBV5-8
j_gene: TRBJ1-4
d_gene: TRBD1
CDR3aa: CASSFTGGLPSYEKLFF
CDR3nt: TGTGCCAGCAGCTTCACAGGGGGCCTGCCTAGTTATGAAAAACTGTTTTTT

abundance: .
v_gene: TRBV28
j_gene: TRBJ1-4
d_gene: .
CDR3aa: CASSFVSGLNEKLFF
CDR3nt: TGTGCCAGCAGTTTTGTATCGGGTTTGAATGAAAAACTGTTTTTT

abundance: .
v_gene: TRBV11-3
j_gene: TRBJ2-7
d_gene: TRBD2
CDR3aa: CASSQRGGTYEQYF
CDR3nt: TGTGCCAGCAGTCAACGGGGAGGGACCTACGAGCAGTACTTC

abundance: .
v_gene: TRBV27
j_gene: TRBJ2-1
d_gene: TRBD1
CDR3aa: CASSQEPGQTKHGRGEQFF
CDR3nt: TGTGCCAGCAGTCAGGAACCGGGACAGACGAAACATGGAAGGGGTGAGCAGTTCTTC

abundance: many
v_gene: TRBV2
j_gene: TRBJ2-7
d_gene: .
CDR3aa: CASSDSAIYEQYF
CDR3nt: TGTGCCAGCAGTGACAGCGCTATTTACGAGCAGTACTTC

abundance: .
v_gene: TRBV6-1
j_gene: TRBJ1-5
d_gene: .
CDR3aa: CASRRGSSNQPQHF
CDR3nt: TGTGCCAGCCGACGGGGGAGTAGCAATCAGCCCCAGCATTTT

abundance: .
v_gene: TRBV6-1
j_gene: TRBJ2-1
d_gene: TRBD1
CDR3aa: CASRDRGSYNEQFF
CDR3nt: TGTGCCAGCAGAGACAGGGGTTCATACAATGAGCAGTTCTTC